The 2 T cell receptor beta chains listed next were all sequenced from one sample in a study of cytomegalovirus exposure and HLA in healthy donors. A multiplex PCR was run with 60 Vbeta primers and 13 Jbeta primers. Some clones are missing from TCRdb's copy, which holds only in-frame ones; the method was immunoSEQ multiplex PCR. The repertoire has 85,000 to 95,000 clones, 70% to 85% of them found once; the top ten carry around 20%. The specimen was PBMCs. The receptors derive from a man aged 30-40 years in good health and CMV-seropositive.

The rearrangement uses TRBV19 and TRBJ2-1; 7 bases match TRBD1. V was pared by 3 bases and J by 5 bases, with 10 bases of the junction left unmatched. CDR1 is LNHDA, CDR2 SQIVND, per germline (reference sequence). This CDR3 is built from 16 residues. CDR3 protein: CASSIPGRGSDNEQFF. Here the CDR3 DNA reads TGTGCCAGTAGTATTCCGGGCAGGGGGTCGGACAATGAGCAGTTCTTC.

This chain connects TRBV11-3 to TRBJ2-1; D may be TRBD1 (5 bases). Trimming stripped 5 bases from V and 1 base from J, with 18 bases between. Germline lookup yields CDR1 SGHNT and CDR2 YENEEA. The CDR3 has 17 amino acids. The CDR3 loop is CASSTPWGAGSYNEQFF. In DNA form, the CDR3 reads TGTGCCAGCAGCACGCCCTGGGGCGCAGGGTCCTACAATGAGCAGTTCTTC.